This T cell receptor (beta chain) was recovered during a study of blood T cell repertoires in COVID-19. The CDR3 length is 14 residues. The V end lost 4 bases, the J end lost 2 bases, and 11 bases lay between the germline ends. Germline-derived CDR1 and CDR2 are SGHDN and FVKESK. The repertoire was sequenced with immunoSEQ multiplex PCR; TCRdb's copy has only in-frame clones and lacks some. The data show some 29,000 clones, approximately 90% seen once. Input material: peripheral blood. The sequence derives from a human donor in a cohort sampled during active COVID-19. This chain links TRBV14 with TRBJ1-1; no clear D. The CDR3 region is CASSLFFSNTEAFF. Written as DNA, the CDR3 is TGTGCCAGCAGCCTATTCTTCTCTAACACTGAAGCTTTCTTT.